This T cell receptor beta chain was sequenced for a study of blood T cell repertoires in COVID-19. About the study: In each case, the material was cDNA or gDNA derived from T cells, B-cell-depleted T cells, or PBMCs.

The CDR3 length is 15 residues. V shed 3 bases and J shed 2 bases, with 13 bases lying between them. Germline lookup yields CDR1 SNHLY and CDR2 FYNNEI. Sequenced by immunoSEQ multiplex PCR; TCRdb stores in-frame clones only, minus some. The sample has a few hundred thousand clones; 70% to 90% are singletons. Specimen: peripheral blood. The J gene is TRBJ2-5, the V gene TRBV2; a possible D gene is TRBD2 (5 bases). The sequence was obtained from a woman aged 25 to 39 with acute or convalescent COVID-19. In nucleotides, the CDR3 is TGTGCCAGCAGTGACCGCACCGGGAAGCAAGAGACCCAGTACTTC. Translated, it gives CASSDRTGKQETQYF.